One and the same sample provided the 27 T cell receptor beta chains below, sequenced in a study of beta chain features in type 1 diabetes (dated by TCRdb to the late 2010s). Antigen specificity for these receptors is unknown. Study-wide conclusions, independent of this receptor: In all four CD4+ subsets, TCRB CDR3 length was moderately but significantly shorter in type 1 diabetes patients.

Library construction relied on the immunoSEQ multiplex PCR assay. The entire amount of isolated RNA was reverse transcribed using the High Capacity cDNA Reverse Transcription Kit, so the sequenced TCRB transcripts were expressed ones. The table comes from immuneACCESS by way of TCRdb, which keeps in-frame sequences with V and J called. Part of the clones is missing from these tables; in studies checked, under half for an unresolved V gene and the rest for unknown reasons. This sample holds 240,000 or so clones; approximately 13% were observed only once. The ten largest clones represent just under 0.02% of the sample. Sample: naive CD4+ T cells from blood. What the cell subset or site label conveys for this sample: true naive CD4+ T cells. The receptors derive from a man aged 30 to 45 with type 1 diabetes.

The sample holds a few counts of this clone. The chain uses TRBV9 and TRBJ2-2; no firm D call. V was pared by 3 bases and J by 6 bases, with 6 bases between. The germline CDR1 and CDR2 sequences are SGDLS and YYNGEE. CDR3 length: 12 amino acids. CDR3 protein: CASSASAGELFF. Written as DNA, the CDR3 is TGTGCCAGCAGCGCCTCGGCCGGGGAGCTGTTTTTT.

The J gene is TRBJ1-2, the V gene TRBV7-2; no firm D call. CDR3 length: 15 amino acids. Per the germline V gene, CDR1 is SGHTA and CDR2 is FQGNSA. With 5 bases removed from V and 2 bases from J, the gap between germline ends came to 15 bases. CDR3 sequence: CASSRPGRGNYGYTF. CDR3 sequence (DNA): TGTGCCAGCAGCCGACCCGGACGGGGAAACTATGGCTACACCTTC.

The chain has TRBV27 and TRBJ2-5; 10 nucleotides agree with TRBD2. There are 15 residues in the CDR3. V lost 4 bases to trimming and J lost 5 bases; unmatched junction nucleotides: 7. CDR1 and CDR2 (germline): MNHEY, SMNVEV (reference sequence). CDR3 nucleotide sequence: TGTGCCAGCAGTTCCCGCGGTAGCGGGAGGGAGACCCAGTACTTC. It yields the protein CASSSRGSGRETQYF.

The rearrangement links TRBV19 to TRBJ2-3, with 8 bases identical to TRBD2. J was trimmed by 0 bases and V by 3 bases; bases with no gene match: 2. This CDR3 contains 15 residues. The germline gives CDR1 LNHDA, CDR2 SQIVND (reference sequence). CDR3 nucleotides: TGTGCCAGTAGTATCCAGCGGGGGAGCACAGATACGCAGTATTTT. It codes for CASSIQRGSTDTQYF.

This clone was counted only a few times. The chain has TRBV2 and TRBJ2-7, with TRBD1 as a possible D gene (6 bases). V was cut by 8 bases and J by 3 bases, with 14 bases left in between. This CDR3 spans 13 amino acids. The germline CDR1 and CDR2 sequences are SNHLY and FYNNEI. The CDR3 sequence: CASGRQVNYEQYF. The DNA of the CDR3 is TGTGCCAGCGGCAGACAGGTTAACTACGAGCAGTACTTC.

This clone showed up just a few times. The chain combines TRBV27 with TRBJ2-1; 10 bases are a match to TRBD2. The ends lost 6 bases at V and 8 bases at J; junction bases unmatched: 10. Per the germline V gene, CDR1 is MNHEY and CDR2 is SMNVEV (reference sequence). The CDR3 loop spans 15 amino acids. The CDR3 is CASSNLAGAPDEQFF. DNA for the CDR3: TGTGCCAGCAGCAACCTAGCGGGGGCTCCGGATGAGCAGTTCTTC.

The J gene is TRBJ1-1, the V gene TRBV2, with D unclear. Per germline, CDR1 SNHLY and CDR2 FYNNEI. The length of the CDR3 is 16 residues. Deletions cut 5 bases from V and 1 base from J, with 17 bases between. CDR3 in amino acids: CASSLLPRDRNTEAFF. The CDR3 DNA sequence: TGTGCCAGCAGTCTCCTCCCCCGGGATCGGAACACTGAAGCTTTCTTT.

This clone was recorded a few times. The chain uses TRBV5-4 and TRBJ2-6; possibly TRBD1 for D (6 bases). This CDR3 has 15 amino acids. Per the germline V gene, CDR1 is SGHNT and CDR2 is YYREEE (reference sequence). V was pared by 4 bases and J by 4 bases, with 12 bases between. The CDR3 nucleotides are TGTGCCAGCAGCCTGCAGGGGCTCGGGGCCAACGTCCTGACTTTC. Translating gives CASSLQGLGANVLTF.

This clone was detected a few times. The rearrangement links TRBV5-1 to TRBJ2-1, with TRBD1 matching over 11 bases. Losses at the gene ends were 4 bases for V and 5 bases for J; bases not matched to a gene: 2. This CDR3 has 14 residues. From germline, CDR1 is SGHRS and CDR2 YFSETQ. The CDR3: CASSRDRGDNEQFF. The CDR3 DNA sequence: TGCGCCAGCAGCAGGGACAGGGGGGACAATGAGCAGTTCTTC.

The chain is built from TRBV9 and TRBJ1-1, with a weak D call TRBD1 (6 bases). Per germline, CDR1 SGDLS and CDR2 YYNGEE. The CDR3 runs to 15 residues. Trimming shortened V by 3 bases and J by 0 bases, and 12 bases separated the two germline ends. CDR3 loop: CASSARQDMNTEAFF. The CDR3 DNA reads TGTGCCAGCAGCGCCCGACAGGACATGAACACTGAAGCTTTCTTT.

The CDR3 region is CASRGPGESYNEQFF. The CDR3 DNA follows: TGTGCCAGCAGGGGGCCGGGCGAGTCCTACAATGAGCAGTTCTTC. V is TRBV2 and J is TRBJ2-1; TRBD1 is a possible D gene (5 bases). The CDR3 is 15 residues long. V lost 6 bases to trimming and J lost 1 base, with 13 bases between them. In germline, CDR1 is SNHLY, CDR2 FYNNEI.

The chain uses TRBV7-9 and TRBJ2-3; TRBD2 aligns across 13 bases. The CDR3 consists of 17 residues. The junction had 7 bases not matched to a gene; V was cut back by 4 bases and J by 3 bases. The germline V gene encodes CDR1 SEHNR and CDR2 FQNEAQ (reference sequence). The CDR3 loop reads CASSSPGTSGITDTQYF. For the CDR3, the DNA is TGTGCCAGCAGCTCACCCGGGACTAGCGGGATAACAGATACGCAGTATTTT.

This clone was observed a few times. The chain has TRBV19 and TRBJ1-5, with a tentative D call TRBD1 (5 bases). The V end was cut by 6 bases, the J end by 5 bases, with 11 bases between. CDR3 length: 13 residues. In germline, CDR1 is LNHDA, CDR2 SQIVND (reference sequence). This chain's CDR3 is CASSRDSYQPQHF. For the CDR3, the DNA is TGTGCCAGTAGCCGGGACTCCTATCAGCCCCAGCATTTT.

V usage is TRBV18 and J usage is TRBJ2-7, with TRBD1 identical over 8 bases. V lost 4 bases and J lost 3; bases outside the gene matches: 5. The length of the CDR3 is 14 residues. CDR1 is KGHSH and CDR2 is LQKENI in the germline V gene. CDR3 region: CASSQDRGSYEQYF. CDR3 nucleotides: TGTGCCAGCTCACAAGACAGGGGTAGCTACGAGCAGTACTTC.

V is TRBV19 and J is TRBJ2-2, with 10 bases that match TRBD1. CDR3 length: 13 amino acids. V shed 6 bases and J 7 bases; nucleotides not matched to a gene: 2. The germline V gene has CDR1 LNHDA and CDR2 SQIVND (reference sequence). CDR3 sequence: CASRGTGVGELFF. In DNA form, the CDR3 reads TGTGCCAGTAGGGGGACAGGGGTCGGGGAGCTGTTTTTT.

V is TRBV7-8 and J is TRBJ1-5, with TRBD1 identical over 7 bases. The CDR3 is 14 residues long. J lost 5 bases, V lost 2 bases, and 3 bases had no gene match. The V gene's germline CDR1 is SGHVS and CDR2 FQNEAQ. The CDR3 DNA is TGTGCCAGCAGCTTACAGCAGGGGGATCAGCCCCAGCATTTT. Its translation: CASSLQQGDQPQHF.

The CDR3 sequence is CASSSQVQLHF. The DNA for the CDR3 is TGTGCCAGCAGTTCCCAGGTACAGCTCCACTTT. J is TRBJ1-6 and V is TRBV2, with D uncertain. Per germline, CDR1 SNHLY and CDR2 FYNNEI. The CDR3 is 11 residues long. V was shortened by 5 bases and J by 16 bases, with 12 bases between the two germline ends.

This clone showed up just a few times. V usage is TRBV5-6 and J usage is TRBJ2-6, with D unclear. The CDR3 has 14 amino acids. Between the trimmed V and J ends, which lost 2 bases and 0 bases, there was a span of 3 bases. Germline-derived CDR1 and CDR2 are SGHDT and YYEEEE. The CDR3 DNA sequence: TGTGCCAGCAGCTTCCGCTCTGGGGCCAACGTCCTGACTTTC. Protein product: CASSFRSGANVLTF.

The V gene is TRBV5-4, the J gene TRBJ2-5, with a weak D call TRBD2 (5 bases). This CDR3 region has 15 residues. The germline CDR1 and CDR2 sequences are SGHNT and YYREEE (reference sequence). V dropped 4 bases and J dropped 1 base, with 14 bases sitting between them. CDR3 nucleotide sequence: TGTGCCAGCAGCCTCGTGGAGGACCGCCAAGAGACCCAGTACTTC. This sequence encodes CASSLVEDRQETQYF.

The chain recombines TRBV10-3 with TRBJ2-5, with 11 bases matching TRBD2. V lost 4 bases and J lost 1; bases outside the gene matches: 2. CDR3 size: 15 residues. Germline lookup yields CDR1 ENHRY and CDR2 SYGVKD. CDR3 nucleotide sequence: TGTGCCATCAGTGTTGGGACTAGCGGCCAAGAGACCCAGTACTTC. Translated, it gives CAISVGTSGQETQYF.

This clone appeared a few times. The gene calls are TRBV6-6 and TRBJ2-3, with D possibly being TRBD2 (7 bases). In germline, CDR1 is MNHNY, CDR2 SVGAGI (reference sequence). This CDR3 has 16 residues. V was shortened by 7 bases and J by 0 bases, with 17 bases between the two germline ends. CDR3 nucleotides: TGTGCCAGCACTCCCGAGGGGGGGGCTAGCACAGATACGCAGTATTTT. Amino acid sequence: CASTPEGGASTDTQYF.

This chain connects TRBV5-1 to TRBJ2-3, with 7 bases lining up with TRBD1. The CDR3 sequence is 15 residues long. In germline, CDR1 is SGHRS, CDR2 YFSETQ. V dropped 0 bases and J dropped 4; count of bases not matched to a gene: 5. CDR3 residues: CASSLVGGLADTQYF. DNA of the CDR3: TGCGCCAGCAGCTTGGTAGGGGGCCTGGCAGATACGCAGTATTTT.

The rearrangement uses TRBV9 and TRBJ2-2; D is ambiguous. This CDR3 has 13 amino acids. CDR1 SGDLS and CDR2 YYNGEE come from the germline V gene. The V end was cut by 3 bases, the J end by 0 bases, with 3 bases between. CDR3 sequence (DNA): TGTGCCAGCAGCGGAGCGAACACCGGGGAGCTGTTTTTT. This sequence encodes CASSGANTGELFF.

In this sample, this clone turned up a few times. The chain combines TRBV18 with TRBJ1-1; 7 bases match TRBD1. This CDR3 region has 12 residues. Trimming cost V 5 bases and J 6 bases; bases outside gene matches: 3. Germline CDR1 KGHSH, CDR2 LQKENI. In DNA, the CDR3 is TGTGCCAGCTCAGCCACAGGGGCTGAAGCTTTCTTT. Its protein product is CASSATGAEAFF.

The sample holds a few counts of this clone. This chain connects TRBV19 to TRBJ2-1; D is possibly TRBD1 (7 bases). The CDR3 sequence is 14 residues long. The germline gives CDR1 LNHDA, CDR2 SQIVND (reference sequence). V lost 5 bases and J lost 8, with 16 bases in between. Here the CDR3 reads CASSGGTVFDEQFF. The CDR3 region has the DNA TGTGCCAGTAGTGGAGGGACAGTTTTCGATGAGCAGTTCTTC.

This chain's CDR3 is CASGRGAEAYEQYF. CDR3 sequence (DNA): TGTGCCAGCGGGCGGGGCGCGGAAGCCTACGAGCAGTACTTC. The V call is TRBV6-5, the J call TRBJ2-7; tentative D call: TRBD2 (6 bases). Germline CDR1 MNHEY, CDR2 SVGAGI. This CDR3 spans 14 amino acids. V was clipped by 8 bases and J by 2 bases, with 16 bases between them.

In this sample, this clone turned up a few times. The chain is built from TRBV5-1 and TRBJ2-1; 11 nucleotides line up with TRBD2. CDR1 is SGHRS, CDR2 YFSETQ, per germline. The CDR3 is 15 residues long. The V segment lost 4 bases and the J segment 4 bases; nucleotides outside the gene matches: 4. CDR3 region: CASSVGLAAYNEQFF. In DNA, the CDR3 is TGCGCCAGCAGCGTGGGACTAGCGGCATACAATGAGCAGTTCTTC.